A selection of T cell receptor beta chains follows, all from one sample in a study of OX40 agonist ivuxolimab in advanced cancers. Only in-frame clones appear in the TCRdb table, and some are missing; sequencing was by immunoSEQ multiplex PCR. Of 70,000 to 75,000 clones in the sample, over 80% were seen once. This specimen was CD4+ or CD8+ T cells sorted from blood, taken in a trial of the OX40 agonist ivuxolimab. The receptors shown here come from an adult with an advanced solid tumor such as melanoma, head and neck, liver or kidney cancer. Each CDR3 is given with its conserved first and last residue. The order of the fields is D gene, clone size, J gene, V gene, CDR3 protein, CDR3 DNA. D genes are given only for firm matches. Only part of the rows carry a size: once, few, many, or a class if the clone is expanded.

>NA|once|TRBJ2-3|TRBV5-6
CASSLAGEVDGITDTQYF
TGTGCCAGCAGCTTGGCAGGGGAAGTTGACGGGATCACAGATACGCAGTATTTT
>NA|NA|TRBJ2-1|TRBV19
CATSTGTLLYNEQFF
TGTGCCACCAGTACTGGTACCCTTCTCTACAATGAGCAGTTCTTC
>NA|NA|TRBJ2-1|TRBV7-9
CASSSGNLAEQFF
TGTGCCAGCAGCAGTGGGAACTTAGCTGAGCAGTTCTTC
>NA|NA|TRBJ1-3|TRBV7-2
CASSQGPGGNTIYF
TGTGCCAGCAGCCAGGGACCCGGCGGGAACACCATATATTTT
>NA|NA|TRBJ1-1|TRBV28
CASSPGHGANTEAFF
TGTGCCAGCAGTCCTGGACATGGGGCGAACACTGAAGCTTTCTTT
>NA|NA|TRBJ1-2|TRBV12-1
CASSLGLPGQPNGYTF
TGTGCCAGCAGCTTGGGGCTCCCGGGACAGCCAAATGGCTACACCTTC
>NA|NA|TRBJ2-5|TRBV4-3
CASSQRRGETQYF
TGCGCCAGCAGCCAACGGCGCGGGGAGACCCAGTACTTC
>NA|NA|TRBJ2-5|TRBV15
CATSPRRTGQETQYF
TGTGCCACCAGTCCCCGTCGGACGGGCCAAGAGACCCAGTACTTC
>NA|NA|TRBJ2-5|TRBV11-1
CASSWRVGDPTQETQYF
TGTGCCAGCAGCTGGCGAGTGGGCGATCCGACCCAAGAGACCCAGTACTTC
>TRBD1|NA|TRBJ2-2|TRBV7-2
CASRITGGTGELFF
TGTGCCAGCAGGATCACAGGGGGCACCGGGGAGCTGTTTTTT
>NA|NA|TRBJ1-1|TRBV11-1
CASSFWADMNTEAFF
TGTGCCAGCAGCTTCTGGGCCGATATGAACACTGAAGCTTTCTTT
>TRBD1|NA|TRBJ2-7|TRBV6-6
CASSYPGQGIYEQYF
TGTGCCAGCAGTTACCCGGGACAGGGGATCTACGAGCAGTACTTC
>TRBD1|NA|TRBJ2-7|TRBV9
CASIRDREYEQYF
TGTGCCAGCATCCGGGACAGGGAGTACGAGCAGTACTTC
>NA|NA|TRBJ1-1|TRBV10-2
CASSGQAGHEAFF
TGCGCCAGCAGTGGACAGGCCGGCCATGAAGCTTTCTTT
>NA|NA|TRBJ2-1|TRBV11-3
CASSLDGKGSREQFF
TGTGCCAGCAGCTTAGATGGTAAAGGGTCGCGTGAGCAGTTCTTC
>TRBD1|NA|TRBJ1-4|TRBV6-5
CASTQGALANEKLFF
TGTGCCAGCACCCAGGGGGCATTAGCTAATGAAAAACTGTTTTTT
>TRBD1|few|TRBJ1-5|TRBV7-9
CASSSGQNNQPQHF
TGTGCCAGCAGCTCGGGACAGAACAATCAGCCCCAGCATTTT
>NA|NA|TRBJ1-1|TRBV19
CASSRQANTEAFF
TGTGCCAGTAGTCGACAGGCCAACACTGAAGCTTTCTTT
>TRBD1|NA|TRBJ2-4|TRBV7-9
CASSPPLHRTGTLQYF
TGTGCCAGCAGCCCACCACTCCATCGGACAGGAACCCTTCAGTACTTC
>TRBD1|NA|TRBJ1-1|TRBV5-6
CASSLGLTGKTEAFF
TGTGCCAGCAGCTTGGGCCTGACAGGGAAAACTGAAGCTTTCTTT
>NA|NA|TRBJ2-6|TRBV5-1
CASSLTLVSGGANVLTF
TGCGCCAGCAGCTTGACGCTGGTCTCGGGTGGGGCCAACGTCCTGACTTTC
>NA|NA|TRBJ2-1|TRBV25-1
CASSRRGQASNEQFF
TGTGCCAGCAGTCGACGGGGTCAGGCGTCCAATGAGCAGTTCTTC
>NA|NA|TRBJ2-5|TRBV30
CAWSTWEQTPTQETQYF
TGTGCCTGGAGTACCTGGGAGCAAACCCCCACACAAGAGACCCAGTACTTC
>NA|NA|TRBJ1-2|TRBV6-6
CASSLRGGYTF
TGTGCCAGCAGTTTGAGGGGCGGCTACACCTTC
>NA|NA|TRBJ2-3|TRBV30
CAWSDGSASTDTQYF
TGTGCCTGGAGTGACGGGTCTGCTAGCACAGATACGCAGTATTTT
>TRBD1|NA|TRBJ1-5|TRBV2
CASSGTGSNQPQHF
TGTGCCAGCAGTGGGACAGGGAGCAATCAGCCCCAGCATTTT
>NA|NA|TRBJ1-1|TRBV7-9
CASSLDMNTEAFF
TGTGCCAGCAGCTTAGATATGAACACTGAAGCTTTCTTT
>TRBD2|NA|TRBJ2-7|TRBV9
CASSGRGLAGGDEQYF
TGTGCCAGCAGCGGTAGAGGACTAGCGGGAGGGGACGAGCAGTACTTC
>NA|few|TRBJ1-5|TRBV5-4
CASSLQGTGNQPQHF
TGTGCCAGCAGCTTGCAGGGGACCGGCAATCAGCCCCAGCATTTT